The 10 T cell receptor beta chains reported below all come from one sample, sequenced in a study of blood T cell repertoires in COVID-19. The data were produced by immunoSEQ multiplex PCR, yet TCRdb's version contains in-frame clones alone and is incomplete. The sample comprises hundreds of thousands of clones, about 87% of which are singletons, and 3% rests with the top ten. The sample consisted of PBMCs or T cells enriched from blood (not recorded which). These receptors came from a woman aged 50 to 60 who had recovered from COVID-19.

The chain combines TRBV7-9 with TRBJ1-1; 10 bases match TRBD1. The J segment lost 3 bases and the V segment lost 9 bases, leaving 7 bases of the junction unmatched. CDR3 length: 14 amino acids. Germline CDR1 SEHNR, CDR2 FQNEAQ (reference sequence). CDR3 sequence: CASHRTGGYTEAFF. The CDR3 DNA reads TGTGCCAGTCATCGGACAGGGGGATACACTGAAGCTTTCTTT.

The V call is TRBV7-9, the J call TRBJ1-3, with a weak D call TRBD1 (6 bases). The CDR3 sequence is 14 residues long. V was cut by 7 bases and J by 0 bases, with 10 bases left in between. CDR1 and CDR2 from the germline V gene are SEHNR and FQNEAQ (reference sequence). The CDR3 is CASTSGVSGNTIYF. The CDR3 DNA reads as TGTGCCAGCACCTCAGGGGTCTCTGGAAACACCATATATTTT.

Only a few counts were recorded for this clone. The chain uses TRBV27 and TRBJ2-3; D call uncertain. The germline CDR1 and CDR2 sequences are MNHEY and SMNVEV (reference sequence). Trimming stripped 5 bases from V and 0 bases from J, with 18 bases between. There are 17 residues in the CDR3. The CDR3 nucleotides read TGTGCCAGCAGTCTAACTTGGAGCGAACTTAGCACAGATACGCAGTATTTT. Translating gives CASSLTWSELSTDTQYF.

The chain joins TRBV19 to TRBJ1-2; D unclear. The CDR3 extends over 14 amino acids. V was trimmed by 6 bases and J by 7 bases, leaving 18 bases between them. Germline CDR1 reads LNHDA; CDR2 reads SQIVND (reference sequence). The CDR3 DNA follows: TGTGCCAGTAGCCCGGGGAGGAGCCCTCTTGGCTACACCTTC. Protein sequence: CASSPGRSPLGYTF.

The count of this clone is one. The rearrangement uses TRBV9 and TRBJ1-2; 7 bases are a match to TRBD1. V shed 4 bases, J shed 8 bases, and the junction held 14 bases outside the gene matches. The CDR3 has 15 amino acids. Germline V CDR1 and CDR2: SGDLS, YYNGEE. In DNA, the CDR3 is TGTGCCAGCAGCCCGACGCTTATGTCAGGGGGAGGCTACACCTTC. This codes for CASSPTLMSGGGYTF.

The table lists this clone with a count of one. This chain joins TRBV7-9 and TRBJ2-3; maybe TRBD1 (6 bases). The germline V gene has CDR1 SEHNR and CDR2 FQNEAQ (reference sequence). The CDR3 is made up of 14 amino acids. V gave up 3 bases and J gave up 0 bases, with 7 bases separating them. In nucleotides, the CDR3 is TGTGCCAGCAGCTTTGACAGGAGCACAGATACGCAGTATTTT. Its translation: CASSFDRSTDTQYF.

This clone was detected only once. The V and J genes are TRBV25-1 and TRBJ2-1; 8 bases are shared with TRBD1. Looked up from germline, CDR1 is MGHDK and CDR2 is SYGVNS. The CDR3 contains 14 residues. V was clipped by 3 bases and J by 9 bases; unmatched bases: 7. The CDR3 DNA reads TGTGCCAGCAGTGACTCGACAGGGGTCCGTGAGCAGTTCTTC. Encoded protein: CASSDSTGVREQFF. Variable domain in full (rest from reference TRBV25-1 and TRBJ2-1): EADIYQTPRYLVIGTGKKITLECSQTMGHDKMYWYQQDPGMELHLIHYSYGVNSTEKGDLSSESTVSRIRTEHFPLTLESARPSHTSQYLCASSDSTGVREQFFGPGTRLTVL.

The chain has TRBV7-8 and TRBJ1-1, with D maybe TRBD1 (5 bases). The CDR3 covers 15 residues. Germline V gives CDR1 SGHVS, CDR2 FQNEAQ. V lost 4 bases and J 0 bases, leaving 12 bases between the germline ends. CDR3 in amino acids: CASSSMGGMNTEAFF. In nucleotides, the CDR3 is TGTGCCAGCAGCTCTATGGGGGGGATGAACACTGAAGCTTTCTTT.

The V and J genes are TRBV30 and TRBJ1-1, with D hard to call. CDR3 length: 13 amino acids. Trimming removed 0 bases at V and 1 base at J, with 6 bases between. CDR1 is GTSNPN and CDR2 is SVGIG in the germline V gene (reference sequence). The CDR3 nucleotides read TGTGCCTGGAGTGTACAGAAGAACACTGAAGCTTTCTTT. As protein: CAWSVQKNTEAFF.

A few counts support this clone. The genes are TRBV11-2 and TRBJ2-1; 9 bases map to TRBD2. Germline V CDR1 and CDR2: SGHAT, FQNNGV. The CDR3 has 15 amino acids. The trim removed 4 bases at V and 3 bases at J, leaving 4 bases unmatched. The CDR3 spells CASSSPSGNYNEQFF. In nucleotides, the CDR3 is TGTGCCAGCAGCTCTCCTAGCGGGAACTACAATGAGCAGTTCTTC.